The clone carrying this T cell receptor beta chain came up a few times. Its antigen is as yet unknown. Next came a second PCR, run for about 6 to 12 cycles, which used a sample-barcoded 5' primer along with a J-beta primer mix. TCRdb independently ran MiXCR on the 5' RACE reads; one entry per CDR3 protein. The sample shows hundreds of thousands of distinct CDR3 sequences, under 40% of them seen only once. This sample stems from a study of blood T cells in healthy people across ages. Study-level background: Through template switching, about one barcoded beta molecule was captured per two T cells, as measured in model experiments. Study-wide points: With naive T cell percentage, TCR beta diversity showed a strong correlation. Diversity of TCR beta per million T cells declined in a roughly linear way with age. Greater diversity and more naive CD4+ cells were seen in long-lived donors than in aged donors.

Germline loops: CDR1 SGHDN, CDR2 FVKESK. CDR3 length: 15 amino acids. V was cut by 1 base and J by 2 bases, with 11 bases left in between. This TCR came from a man aged 18 to 35 in good health. This rearrangement joins TRBV14 to TRBJ1-1, with D possibly TRBD1 on 5 matching bases. Sequenced: blood. For the CDR3, the DNA is TGTGCCAGCAGCCAAGTCCAGGGCGCTAACACTGAAGCTTTCTTT. Its translation: CASSQVQGANTEAFF.